This T cell receptor beta chain was identified during a study of T cell repertoires in cytomegalovirus infection. Study as a whole: Selection of CMV epitopes for the study included recently identified HLA-C-restricted and well-studied HLA-B-restricted ones. A matching HLA type, together with CMV infection, was signaled by public TCR beta signatures.

Regarding the study as a whole: HLA-C-restricted CMV-specific TCR beta clonotypes prevailed in the ex vivo response. There were carriers of CMV plus the relevant HLA, and cumulative public TCR beta family frequency identified them.

Each CDR3 protein is one row after TCRdb ran MiXCR on the reads. The table has some 940,000 distinct CDR3 sequences, around 31% seen once; the top ten hold roughly an eighth. Germline V gene lookup returns CDR1 MDHEN and CDR2 SYDVKM. V lost 5 bases, J lost 6 bases, and 10 bases stayed unmatched. The CDR3 totals 14 residues. This clonotype was observed a handful of times. Its cognate antigen is unknown. The sequences come from cultured CD8+ T cells from PBMCs, collected from culture after CMV antigen stimulation. The genes are TRBV28 and TRBJ2-7, with 7 bases lining up with TRBD1. This clonotype originated in a human donor in good health (CMV status not recorded). Some clones in this sample may be carry-over from other donors' samples. CDR3 in DNA: TGTGCCAGCAGTGTCACCAGGGGGATTGGCGAGCAGTACGTC. This gives the protein CASSVTRGIGEQYV.